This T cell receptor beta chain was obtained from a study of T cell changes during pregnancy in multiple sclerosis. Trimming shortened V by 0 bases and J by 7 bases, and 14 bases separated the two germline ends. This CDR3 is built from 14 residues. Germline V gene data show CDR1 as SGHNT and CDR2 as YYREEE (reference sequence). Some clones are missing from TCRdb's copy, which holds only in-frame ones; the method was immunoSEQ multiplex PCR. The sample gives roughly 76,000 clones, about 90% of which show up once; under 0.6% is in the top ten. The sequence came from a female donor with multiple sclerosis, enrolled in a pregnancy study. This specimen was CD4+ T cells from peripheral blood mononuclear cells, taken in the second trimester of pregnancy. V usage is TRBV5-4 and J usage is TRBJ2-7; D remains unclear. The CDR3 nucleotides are TGTGCCAGCAGCTTGGGATCGGTAGCTAGAGAGCAGTACTTC. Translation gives CASSLGSVAREQYF.